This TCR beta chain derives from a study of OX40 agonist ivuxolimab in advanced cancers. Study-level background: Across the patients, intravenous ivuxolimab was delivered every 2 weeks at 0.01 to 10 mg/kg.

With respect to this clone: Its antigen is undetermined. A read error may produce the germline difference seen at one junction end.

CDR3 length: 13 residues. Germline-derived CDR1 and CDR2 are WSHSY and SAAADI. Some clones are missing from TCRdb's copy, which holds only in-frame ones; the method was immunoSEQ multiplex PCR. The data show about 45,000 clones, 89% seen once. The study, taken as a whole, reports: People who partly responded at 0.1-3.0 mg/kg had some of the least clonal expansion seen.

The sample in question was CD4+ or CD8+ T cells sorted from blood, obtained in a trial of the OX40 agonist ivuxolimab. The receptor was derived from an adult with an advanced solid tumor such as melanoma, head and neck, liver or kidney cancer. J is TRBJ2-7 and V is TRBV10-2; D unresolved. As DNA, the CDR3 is TGCGCCAGCAGTCTTCCTACGGGCTACGGGCAGTACTTC. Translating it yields CASSLPTGYGQYF.